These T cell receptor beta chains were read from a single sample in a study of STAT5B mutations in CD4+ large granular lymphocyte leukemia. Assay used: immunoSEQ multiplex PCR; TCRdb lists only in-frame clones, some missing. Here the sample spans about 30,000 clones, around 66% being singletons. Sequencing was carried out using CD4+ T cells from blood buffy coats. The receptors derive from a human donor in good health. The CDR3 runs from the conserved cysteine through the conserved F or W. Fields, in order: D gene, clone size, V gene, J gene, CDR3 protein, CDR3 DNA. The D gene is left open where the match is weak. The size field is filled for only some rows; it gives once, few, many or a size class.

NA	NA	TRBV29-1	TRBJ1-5	CSVWEGSNQPQHF	TGCAGCGTTTGGGAGGGTAGCAATCAGCCCCAGCATTTT
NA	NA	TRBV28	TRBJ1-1	CASSLLGPNTEAFF	TGTGCCAGCAGTTTATTGGGCCCTAACACTGAAGCTTTCTTT
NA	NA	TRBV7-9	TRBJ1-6	CASSLDAGSLYSPLHF	TGTGCCAGCAGCTTAGACGCGGGCAGCCTTTATTCACCCCTCCACTTT
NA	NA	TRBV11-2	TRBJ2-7	CASSLMSVSYEQYF	TGTGCCAGCAGCTTAATGTCGGTTTCCTACGAGCAGTACTTC
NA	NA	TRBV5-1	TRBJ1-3	CASSLAGGVSGNTIYF	TGCGCCAGCAGCTTGGCCGGAGGGGTTTCTGGAAACACCATATATTTT
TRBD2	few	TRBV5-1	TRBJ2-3	CASSFGLAGVRTDTQYF	TGCGCCAGCAGCTTCGGACTAGCGGGGGTGCGCACAGATACGCAGTATTTT
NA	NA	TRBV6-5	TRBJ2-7	CASRTQGLPYEQYF	TGTGCCAGCAGAACTCAGGGGCTGCCCTACGAGCAGTACTTC
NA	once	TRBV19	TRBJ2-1	CASRPIGGADYNEQFF	TGTGCCAGTAGACCAATTGGGGGAGCAGACTACAATGAGCAGTTCTTC
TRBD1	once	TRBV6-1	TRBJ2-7	CASSDVGQGTYEQYF	TGTGCCAGCAGTGACGTGGGACAGGGGACCTACGAGCAGTACTTC
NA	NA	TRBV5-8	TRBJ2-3	CASSFGPGTDTQYF	TGTGCCAGCAGCTTTGGCCCTGGCACAGATACGCAGTATTTT
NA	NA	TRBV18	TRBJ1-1	CASSPQPRTEAFF	TGTGCCAGCTCACCACAACCAAGGACTGAAGCTTTCTTT
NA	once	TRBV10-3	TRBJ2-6	CATPVVPGANVLTF	TGTGCCACCCCGGTAGTTCCAGGGGCCAACGTCCTGACTTTC
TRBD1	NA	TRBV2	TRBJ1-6	CASRVEGTGISPLHF	TGTGCCAGCAGGGTTGAGGGGACAGGGATTTCACCCCTCCACTTT
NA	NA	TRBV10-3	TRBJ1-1	CAISVGTKNTEAFF	TGTGCCATCAGTGTGGGGACTAAGAACACTGAAGCTTTCTTT
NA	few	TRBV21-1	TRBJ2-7	CASSKAVGTGNYEQYF	NA
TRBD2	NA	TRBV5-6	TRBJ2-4	CASSLGAAGLNDIQYF	TGTGCCAGCAGCTTGGGGGCAGCGGGATTGAATGACATTCAGTACTTC
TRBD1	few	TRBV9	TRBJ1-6	CASSVKTGGRNSPLHF	TGTGCCAGCAGCGTAAAGACAGGGGGTAGGAATTCACCCCTCCACTTT
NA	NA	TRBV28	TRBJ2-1	CASTPGQLPYNEQFF	TGTGCCAGCACTCCCGGGCAGTTGCCCTACAATGAGCAGTTCTTC
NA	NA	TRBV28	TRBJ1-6	CASSFLRLGSPLHF	TGTGCCAGCAGTTTTTTGCGGCTCGGGTCACCCCTCCACTTT
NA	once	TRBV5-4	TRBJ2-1	CASSLVGHGEGNEQFF	TGTGCCAGCAGCTTGGTAGGACACGGCGAAGGGAATGAGCAGTTCTTC
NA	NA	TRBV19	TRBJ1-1	CASSMGLTEAFF	TGTGCCAGTAGTATGGGCCTGACTGAAGCTTTCTTT
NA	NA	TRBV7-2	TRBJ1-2	CATGRESLYYGYTF	TGTGCCACCGGCAGGGAATCGCTGTACTATGGCTACACCTTC
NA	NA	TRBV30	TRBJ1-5	CAWSGGGRQPQHF	TGTGCCTGGAGTGGGGGGGGTCGTCAGCCCCAGCATTTT
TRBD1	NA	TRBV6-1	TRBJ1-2	CASTEEQGRPYGYTF	TGTGCCAGCACCGAGGAACAGGGGCGCCCCTATGGCTACACCTTC
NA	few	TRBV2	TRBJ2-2	CASIRGEVGELFF	TGTGCCAGCATAAGAGGTGAAGTCGGGGAGCTGTTTTTT
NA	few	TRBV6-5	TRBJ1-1	CASSQTVNTEAFF	TGTGCCAGCAGTCAGACAGTTAACACTGAAGCTTTCTTT
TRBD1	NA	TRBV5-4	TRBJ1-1	CASSQGGAGNTEAFF	TGTGCCAGCAGCCAAGGGGGCGCCGGGAACACTGAAGCTTTCTTT
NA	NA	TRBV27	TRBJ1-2	CASSTTRNYGYTF	TGTGCCAGCAGTACCACGAGGAACTATGGCTACACCTTC
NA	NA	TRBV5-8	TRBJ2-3	CASSLLDRRSTDTQYF	TGTGCCAGCAGCCTACTCGACCGCCGAAGCACAGATACGCAGTATTTT
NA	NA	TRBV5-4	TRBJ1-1	CASSGGLNTEAFF	TGTGCCAGCAGCGGCGGACTTAACACTGAAGCTTTCTTT
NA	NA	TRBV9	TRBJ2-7	CASSVGGPGAYEQYF	TGTGCCAGCAGCGTAGGGGGTCCTGGGGCCTACGAGCAGTACTTC
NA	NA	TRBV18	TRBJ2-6	CASSPDRTGANVLTF	TGTGCCAGCTCACCCGACAGGACTGGGGCCAACGTCCTGACTTTC
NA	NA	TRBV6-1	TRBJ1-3	CASSEYAEGNTIYF	TGTGCCAGCAGTGAATACGCAGAAGGAAACACCATATATTTT
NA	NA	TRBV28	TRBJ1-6	CASSLAGVANSPLHF	TGTGCCAGCAGTTTAGCGGGAGTTGCCAATTCACCCCTCCACTTT
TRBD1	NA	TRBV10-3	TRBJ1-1	CAISPSSGTGIKSSAFF	TGTGCCATCAGTCCTAGTTCCGGGACAGGCATCAAGAGTTCGGCTTTCTTT
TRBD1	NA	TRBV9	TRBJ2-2	CASSVQTGANTGELFF	TGTGCCAGCAGCGTTCAGACAGGGGCGAACACCGGGGAGCTGTTTTTT
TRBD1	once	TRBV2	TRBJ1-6	CASSPGTGSGNSPLHF	TGTGCCAGCAGTCCAGGGACAGGGAGTGGTAATTCACCCCTCCACTTT
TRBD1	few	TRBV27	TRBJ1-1	CASSSGQGMTEAFF	TGTGCCAGCAGTTCGGGACAGGGGATGACTGAAGCTTTCTTT
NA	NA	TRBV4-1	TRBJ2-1	CASSQDLERTVHNEQFF	TGCGCCAGCAGCCAAGATCTGGAGAGGACGGTCCACAATGAGCAGTTCTTC